This TCR beta chain was sequenced for a study of regulatory T cells in long-lasting Graves disease. The V gene's germline CDR1 is KGHSH and CDR2 LQKENI. The V end lost 3 bases, the J end lost 1 base, and 16 bases lay between the germline ends. The CDR3 length is 16 residues. Study-wide results and caveats: TRBV28, TRBJ1-2 and TRBJ2-5 were favored in persistent disease. Persistent patients had more shared public clonotypes (under 3,000) than new patients (just over 950).

The authors built TCR beta libraries using iRepertoire HTBI primers and Arm-PCR of CDR3 regions. TCRdb used MiXCR to reprocess the multiplex PCR reads, holding one entry per CDR3 protein. This table holds approximately 470,000 distinct CDR3 sequences, roughly 20% found once. Time point meaning: persistent/refractory GD, antithyroid drugs over 5 years with positive TRAb. Preparation of the TCR library used RNA extracted from PBMCs. Roughly 10 milliliters of peripheral blood were drawn into EDTA tubes. This clonotype came up a few times. The antigen is undetermined. V and J are TRBV18 and TRBJ2-7; either TRBD1 or TRBD2 may supply D (6 bases each). This clonotype was obtained from a female donor with Graves disease. The starting material was peripheral blood mononuclear cells (PBMCs), obtained when the disease was refractory, from a patient treated with antithyroid drugs. CDR3 sequence reads: CASSPNRGRNSYEQYF. The CDR3 nucleotides are TGTGCCAGCTCACCCAACCGGGGGCGTAATTCCTACGAGCAGTACTTC.